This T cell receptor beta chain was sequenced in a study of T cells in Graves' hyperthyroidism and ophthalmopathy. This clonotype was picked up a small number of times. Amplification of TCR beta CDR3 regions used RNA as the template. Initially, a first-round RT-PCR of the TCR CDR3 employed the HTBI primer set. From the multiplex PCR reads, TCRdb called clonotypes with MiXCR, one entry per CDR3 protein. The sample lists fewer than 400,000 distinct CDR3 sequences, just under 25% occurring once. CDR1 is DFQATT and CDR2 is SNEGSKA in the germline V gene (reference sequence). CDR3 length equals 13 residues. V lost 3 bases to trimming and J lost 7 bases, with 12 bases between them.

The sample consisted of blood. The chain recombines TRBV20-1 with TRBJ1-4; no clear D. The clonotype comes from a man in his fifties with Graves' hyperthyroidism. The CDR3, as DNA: TGCAGTGCTAGGGCCCCCCTCGGTGAAAAACTGTTTTTT. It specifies CSARAPLGEKLFF.